Here is one T cell receptor beta chain with its context. This entry is derived from a study of T cell changes during pregnancy in multiple sclerosis. Only in-frame clones appear in the TCRdb table, and some are missing; sequencing was by immunoSEQ multiplex PCR. Altogether about 120,000 clones are present, roughly 92% being singletons, with the ten largest covering less than 7.5%. V was pared by 0 bases and J by 1 base, with 15 bases of the junction left unmatched. Germline V lookup: CDR1 SGHNT, CDR2 YYREEE (reference sequence). This CDR3 is 20 amino acids long. The TCR originated in a female donor with multiple sclerosis, enrolled in a pregnancy study. V is TRBV5-4 and J is TRBJ2-2; 7 bases agree with TRBD2. This specimen was peripheral blood, taken before pregnancy. DNA for the CDR3: TGTGCCAGCAGCTTGGGTGGTAGCGGGCTTTATGCAGGGAACACCGGGGAGCTGTTTTTT. It encodes CASSLGGSGLYAGNTGELFF.